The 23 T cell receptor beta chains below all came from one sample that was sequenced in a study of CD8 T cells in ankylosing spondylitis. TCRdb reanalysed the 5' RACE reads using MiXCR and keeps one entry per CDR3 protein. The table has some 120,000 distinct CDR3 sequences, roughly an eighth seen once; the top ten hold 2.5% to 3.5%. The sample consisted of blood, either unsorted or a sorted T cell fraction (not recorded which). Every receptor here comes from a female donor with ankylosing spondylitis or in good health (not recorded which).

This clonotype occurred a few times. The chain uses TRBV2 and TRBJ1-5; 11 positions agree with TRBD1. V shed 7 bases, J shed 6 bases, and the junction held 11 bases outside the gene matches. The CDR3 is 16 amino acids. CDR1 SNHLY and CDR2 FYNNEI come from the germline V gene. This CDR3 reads CASTDTRTGGGQPQHF. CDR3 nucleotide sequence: TGTGCCAGCACCGATACCCGGACAGGGGGCGGTCAGCCCCAGCATTTT.

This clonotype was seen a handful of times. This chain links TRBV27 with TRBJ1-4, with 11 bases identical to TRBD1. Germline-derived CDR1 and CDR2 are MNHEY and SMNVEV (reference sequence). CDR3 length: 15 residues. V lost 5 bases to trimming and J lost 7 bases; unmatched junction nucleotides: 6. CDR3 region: CASSPRTGGLEKLFF. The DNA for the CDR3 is TGTGCCAGCAGTCCGAGGACAGGGGGCCTTGAAAAACTGTTTTTT.

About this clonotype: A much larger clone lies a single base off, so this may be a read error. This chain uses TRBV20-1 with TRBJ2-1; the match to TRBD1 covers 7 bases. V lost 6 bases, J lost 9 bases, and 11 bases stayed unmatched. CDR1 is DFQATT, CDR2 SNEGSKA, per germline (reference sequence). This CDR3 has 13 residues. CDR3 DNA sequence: TGCAGTGCCCCGACAGGGAAAGAGGGTGAGCAGTTCTTC. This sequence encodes CSAPTGKEGEQFF.

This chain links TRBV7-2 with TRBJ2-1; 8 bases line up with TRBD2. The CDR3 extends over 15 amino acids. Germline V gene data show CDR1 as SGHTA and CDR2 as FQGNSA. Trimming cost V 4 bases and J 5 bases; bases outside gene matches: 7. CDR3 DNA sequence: TGTGCCAGCAGCTCCGTAGCGGGATTCGACAATGAGCAGTTCTTC. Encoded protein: CASSSVAGFDNEQFF.

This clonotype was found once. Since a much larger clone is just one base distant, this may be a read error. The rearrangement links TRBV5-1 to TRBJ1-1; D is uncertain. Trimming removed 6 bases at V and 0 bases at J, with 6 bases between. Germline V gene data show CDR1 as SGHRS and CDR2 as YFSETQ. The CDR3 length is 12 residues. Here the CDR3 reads CASKGVNTEAFF. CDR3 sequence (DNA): TGCGCCAGCAAGGGAGTGAACACTGAAGCTTTCTTT.

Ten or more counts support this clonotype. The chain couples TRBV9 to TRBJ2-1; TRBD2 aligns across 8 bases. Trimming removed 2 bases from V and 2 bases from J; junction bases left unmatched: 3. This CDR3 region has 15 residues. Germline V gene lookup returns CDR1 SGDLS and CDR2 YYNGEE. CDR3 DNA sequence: TGTGCCAGCAGCGTGGGCGGGGGGACCTACAATGAGCAGTTCTTC. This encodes CASSVGGGTYNEQFF.

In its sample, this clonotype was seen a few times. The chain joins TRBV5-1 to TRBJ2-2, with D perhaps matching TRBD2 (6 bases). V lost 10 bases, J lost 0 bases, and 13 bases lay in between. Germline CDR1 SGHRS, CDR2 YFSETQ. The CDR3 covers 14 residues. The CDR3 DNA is TGCGCCGGGAGGACCATAGCGAACACCGGGGAGCTGTTTTTT. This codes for CAGRTIANTGELFF.

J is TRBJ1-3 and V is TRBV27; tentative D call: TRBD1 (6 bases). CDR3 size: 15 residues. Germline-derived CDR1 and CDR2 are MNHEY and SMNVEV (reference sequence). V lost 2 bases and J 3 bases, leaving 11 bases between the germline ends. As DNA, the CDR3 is TGTGCCAGCAGTTTAGGGGGCGCATATGGAAACACCATATATTTT. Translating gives CASSLGGAYGNTIYF.

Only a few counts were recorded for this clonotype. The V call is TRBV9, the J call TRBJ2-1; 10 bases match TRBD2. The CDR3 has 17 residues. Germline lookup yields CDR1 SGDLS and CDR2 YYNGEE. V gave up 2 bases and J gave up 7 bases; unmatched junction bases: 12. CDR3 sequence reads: CASSVGPASGGGNEQFF. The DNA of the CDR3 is TGTGCCAGCAGCGTGGGCCCAGCTAGCGGGGGAGGGAATGAGCAGTTCTTC.

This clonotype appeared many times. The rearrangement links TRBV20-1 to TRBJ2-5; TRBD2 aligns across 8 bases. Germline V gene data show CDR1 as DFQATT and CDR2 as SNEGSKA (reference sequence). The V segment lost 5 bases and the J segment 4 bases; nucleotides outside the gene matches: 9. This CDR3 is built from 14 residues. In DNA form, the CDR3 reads TGCAGTGCTCCCCAAAGCGGGAGACGAGAGACCCAGTACTTC. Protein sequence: CSAPQSGRRETQYF.

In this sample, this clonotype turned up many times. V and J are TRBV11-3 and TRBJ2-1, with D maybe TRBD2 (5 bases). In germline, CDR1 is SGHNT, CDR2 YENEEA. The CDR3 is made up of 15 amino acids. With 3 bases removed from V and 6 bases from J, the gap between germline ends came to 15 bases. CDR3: CASSFTSGSLNEQFF. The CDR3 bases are TGTGCCAGCAGCTTTACTAGTGGGTCGCTCAATGAGCAGTTCTTC.

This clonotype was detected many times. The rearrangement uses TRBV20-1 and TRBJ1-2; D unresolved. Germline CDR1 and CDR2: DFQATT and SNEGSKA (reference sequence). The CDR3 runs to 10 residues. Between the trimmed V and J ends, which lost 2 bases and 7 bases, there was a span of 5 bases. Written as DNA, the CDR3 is TGCAGTGCTAGATTGACTGGCTACACCTTC. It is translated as CSARLTGYTF.

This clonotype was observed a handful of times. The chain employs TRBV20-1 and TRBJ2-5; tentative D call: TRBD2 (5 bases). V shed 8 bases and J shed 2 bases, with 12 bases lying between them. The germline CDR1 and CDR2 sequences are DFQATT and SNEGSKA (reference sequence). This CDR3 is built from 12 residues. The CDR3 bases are TGCAGTTCTGGACGCGGGCAAGAGACCCAGTACTTC. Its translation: CSSGRGQETQYF.

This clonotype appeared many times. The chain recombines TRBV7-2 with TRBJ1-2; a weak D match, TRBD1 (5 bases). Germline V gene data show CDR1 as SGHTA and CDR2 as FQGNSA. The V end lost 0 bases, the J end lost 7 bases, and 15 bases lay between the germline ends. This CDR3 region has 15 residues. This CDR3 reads CASSLALTAVAGYTF. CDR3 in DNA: TGTGCCAGCAGCTTAGCGTTGACAGCCGTCGCTGGCTACACCTTC.

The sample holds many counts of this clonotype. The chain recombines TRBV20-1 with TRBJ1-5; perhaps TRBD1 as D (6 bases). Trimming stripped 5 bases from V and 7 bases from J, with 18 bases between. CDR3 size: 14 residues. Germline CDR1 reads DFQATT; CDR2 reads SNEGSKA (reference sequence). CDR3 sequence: CSAVIGGAVQPQHF. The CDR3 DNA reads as TGCAGTGCTGTAATAGGGGGGGCCGTCCAGCCCCAGCATTTT.

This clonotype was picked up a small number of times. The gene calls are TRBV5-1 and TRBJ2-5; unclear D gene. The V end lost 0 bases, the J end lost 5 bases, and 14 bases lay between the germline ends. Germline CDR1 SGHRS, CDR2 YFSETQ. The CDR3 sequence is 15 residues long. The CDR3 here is CASSLEATVGETQYF. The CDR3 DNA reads TGCGCCAGCAGCTTGGAGGCAACGGTCGGGGAGACCCAGTACTTC.

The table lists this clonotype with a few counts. The CDR3 region is CASSSPTSGNSRNEQFF. CDR3 bases: TGTGCCAGCAGCTCTCCAACTAGCGGGAACTCGCGTAATGAGCAGTTCTTC. The gene calls are TRBV11-2 and TRBJ2-1; 10 bases are a match to TRBD2. In germline, CDR1 is SGHAT, CDR2 FQNNGV. Trimming cost V 4 bases and J 7 bases; bases outside gene matches: 13. CDR3 size: 17 residues. The full variable domain, in which reference TRBV11-2 and TRBJ2-1 provide the parts outside the CDR3, is EAGVAQSPRYKIIEKRQSVAFWCNPISGHATLYWYQQILGQGPKLLIQFQNNGVVDDSQLPKDRFSAERLKGVDSTLKIQPAKLEDSAVYLCASSSPTSGNSRNEQFFGPGTRLTVL.

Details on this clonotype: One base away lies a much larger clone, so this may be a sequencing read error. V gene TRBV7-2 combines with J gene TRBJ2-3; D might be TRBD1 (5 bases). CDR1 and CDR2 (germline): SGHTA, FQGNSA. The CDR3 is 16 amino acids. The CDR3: CAGSLVGQGSTDTQYF. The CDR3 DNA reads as TGTGCCGGCAGCTTAGTGGGTCAGGGTAGCACAGATACGCAGTATTTT.

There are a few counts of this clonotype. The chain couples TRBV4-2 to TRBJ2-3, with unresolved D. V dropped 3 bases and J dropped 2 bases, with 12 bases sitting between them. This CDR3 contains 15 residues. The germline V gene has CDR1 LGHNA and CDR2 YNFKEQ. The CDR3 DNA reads TGTGCCAGCAGCCAGGTACCGACTTACACAGATACGCAGTATTTT. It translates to CASSQVPTYTDTQYF.

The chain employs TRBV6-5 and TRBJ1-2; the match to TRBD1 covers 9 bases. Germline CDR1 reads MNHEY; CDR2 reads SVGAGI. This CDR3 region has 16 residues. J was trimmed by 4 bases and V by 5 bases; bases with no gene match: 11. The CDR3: CASSHKRPGQGYGYTF. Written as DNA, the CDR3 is TGTGCCAGCAGTCACAAGCGGCCGGGACAGGGCTATGGCTACACCTTC.

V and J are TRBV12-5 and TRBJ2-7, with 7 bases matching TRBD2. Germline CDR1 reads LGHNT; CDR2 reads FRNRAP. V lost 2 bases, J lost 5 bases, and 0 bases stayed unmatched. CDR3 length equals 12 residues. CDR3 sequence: CASGLSGNEQYF. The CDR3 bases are TGTGCTAGTGGTTTGAGCGGGAACGAGCAGTACTTC.

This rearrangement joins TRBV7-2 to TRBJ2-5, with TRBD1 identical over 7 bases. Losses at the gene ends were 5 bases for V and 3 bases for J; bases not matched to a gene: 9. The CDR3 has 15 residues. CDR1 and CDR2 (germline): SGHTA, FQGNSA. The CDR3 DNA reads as TGTGCCAGCAGCCACCTCGACAGGGATGAAGAGACCCAGTACTTC. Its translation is CASSHLDRDEETQYF.

This CDR3 is CASSLEGGREDTQYF. CDR3 sequence (DNA): TGCGCCAGCAGCTTGGAAGGAGGGCGTGAAGATACGCAGTATTTT. The chain recombines TRBV5-1 with TRBJ2-3, with D tentatively TRBD2 (6 bases). V lost 0 bases, J lost 5 bases, and 13 bases lay in between. The germline V gene encodes CDR1 SGHRS and CDR2 YFSETQ. The CDR3 is made up of 15 amino acids.